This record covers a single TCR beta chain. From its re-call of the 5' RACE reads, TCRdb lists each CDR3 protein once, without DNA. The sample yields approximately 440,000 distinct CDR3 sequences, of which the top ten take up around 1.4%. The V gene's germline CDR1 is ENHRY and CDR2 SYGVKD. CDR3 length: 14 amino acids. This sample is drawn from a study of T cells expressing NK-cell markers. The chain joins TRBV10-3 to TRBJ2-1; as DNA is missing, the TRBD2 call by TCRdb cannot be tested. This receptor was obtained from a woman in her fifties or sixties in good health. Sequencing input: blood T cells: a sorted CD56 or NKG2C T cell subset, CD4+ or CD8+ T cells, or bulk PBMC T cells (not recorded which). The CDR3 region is CAISVLLVGNEQFF.